The clone carrying this T cell receptor beta chain was observed a handful of times. Losses at the gene ends were 3 bases for V and 7 bases for J; bases not matched to a gene: 6. Germline V CDR1 and CDR2: MDHEN, SYDVKM. The CDR3 sequence is 15 residues long. Per the original data handling: Using reference gene primer amplification, nucleated cell counts were estimated. TCRdb's table, derived via immunoSEQ multiplex PCR, lists solely in-frame clones and lacks some. For V, J and clone size, that table is used; D and trimming come from the DNA. The sample consists of about 250,000 clones, roughly 84% of them appearing once. The data are from a study of blood T cell repertoires in COVID-19. Study-wide background: Collection of acute and convalescent COVID-19 samples took place in the United States, Italy and Spain. The cDNA or gDNA used as material had been derived from T cells, B-cell-depleted T cells, or PBMCs.

Followed longitudinally, the Seattle patients had been enrolled during active infection. The chain couples TRBV28 to TRBJ1-6, with 7 positions matching TRBD1. Sequencing was done on a sample of peripheral blood. This clonotype originated in a person aged 65 to 79 with COVID-19, enrolled during active disease. CDR3: CASSLEGAVNSPLHF. The CDR3 DNA is TGTGCCAGCAGTTTGGAGGGGGCGGTGAATTCACCCCTCCACTTT.